This entry lists 14 T cell receptor beta chains sequenced from one sample in a study of post-analysis software for immune sequencing data. TCR beta libraries were prepared from cDNA with unique molecular identifiers. A single record per CDR3 protein comes from TCRdb applying MiXCR to the PCR reads. The sample consists of about 810,000 distinct CDR3 sequences, roughly 50% of them appearing once. Their recognized antigens are unknown. Points from the study as a whole: Elevated frequency relative to controls characterized several TRBV segments in patients, TRBV5-6, TRBV5-1 and TRBV20-1 among them.

The material sequenced was blood. The source of these receptors is a girl aged 10-17 years with multiple sclerosis.

The rearrangement uses TRBV18 and TRBJ2-3; perhaps D is TRBD1 or TRBD2 (5 bases each). Trimming left V 3 bases short and J 2 bases short, with 12 bases between. Germline V gene lookup returns CDR1 KGHSH and CDR2 LQKENI. The CDR3 sequence is 15 residues long. Written as DNA, the CDR3 is TGTGCCAGCTCACCTCGGGACGGAATCACAGATACGCAGTATTTT. This translates into CASSPRDGITDTQYF.

This clonotype was counted a few times. This rearrangement joins TRBV5-1 to TRBJ2-7; TRBD2 agrees at 7 bases. This CDR3 is 14 amino acids long. Germline trimming cut 4 bases from V and 5 bases from J; bases unmatched to any gene: 9. The germline CDR1 and CDR2 sequences are SGHRS and YFSETQ. CDR3 nucleotide sequence: TGCGCCAGCAGCCCGGGACTAAGGCAACACGAGCAGTACTTC. It encodes CASSPGLRQHEQYF.

This clonotype was counted only a few times. The chain links TRBV7-2 to TRBJ2-4, with no clear D. Germline V CDR1 and CDR2: SGHTA, FQGNSA. Trimming took 1 base from V and 3 from J, leaving 1 base between them. The CDR3 spans 12 residues. CDR3 DNA: TGTGCCAGCAGCTTAGGCAAAAACATTCAGTACTTC. Its protein is CASSLGKNIQYF. The complete variable domain, with remaining parts taken from reference TRBV7-2 and TRBJ2-4, reads GAGVSQSPSNKVTEKGKDVELRCDPISGHTALYWYRQSLGQGLEFLIYFQGNSAPDKSGLPSDRFSAERTGGSVSTLTIQRTQQEDSAVYLCASSLGKNIQYFGAGTRLSVL.

This clonotype has just one count. The rearrangement uses TRBV5-6 and TRBJ2-5; 15 nucleotides agree with TRBD2. Per the germline V gene, CDR1 is SGHDT and CDR2 is YYEEEE. The CDR3 length is 16 residues. The junction had 6 bases not matched to a gene; V was cut back by 4 bases and J by 5 bases. CDR3 DNA sequence: TGTGCCAGCAGCACGGGGACTAGCGGGAGGAGGGAGACCCAGTACTTC. Translation gives CASSTGTSGRRETQYF.

The sample holds a few counts of this clonotype. V is TRBV7-9 and J is TRBJ2-7, with D perhaps matching TRBD1 or TRBD2 (5 bases each). The germline gives CDR1 SEHNR, CDR2 FQNEAQ (reference sequence). V gave up 5 bases and J gave up 2 bases, with 19 bases separating them. This CDR3 contains 16 residues. The CDR3 region has the DNA TGTGCCAGCAGCCCAATACCGGGGACGGGACCCTACGAGCAGTACTTC. Translated: CASSPIPGTGPYEQYF.

This clonotype appeared a few times. The chain combines TRBV12-3 or TRBV12-4 with TRBJ1-2; D remains ambiguous. V was pared by 5 bases and J by 4 bases, with 14 bases between. The CDR3 covers 14 residues. The CDR3 nucleotides are TGTGCCAGCAGTAATCCGGGTCCCATCTATGGCTACACCTTC. It yields the protein CASSNPGPIYGYTF.

The chain has TRBV28 and TRBJ1-1; D is possibly TRBD1 (6 bases). The CDR3 length is 14 residues. V was clipped by 7 bases and J by 5 bases, with 17 bases between them. Germline V lookup: CDR1 MDHEN, CDR2 SYDVKM. The DNA for the CDR3 is TGTGCCAGCAACCTTGGCGGGGGCCGAACTGAAGCTTTCTTT. Protein: CASNLGGGRTEAFF.

The chain employs TRBV6-5 and TRBJ2-4, with 9 bases identical to TRBD1. The DNA end is a closer match to TRBJ2-7, so the J assignment may be wrong. This CDR3 is built from 16 residues. CDR1 and CDR2 from the germline V gene are MNHEY and SVGAGI. CDR3 region: CASSYKGQGGLREQYF. In DNA, the CDR3 is TGTGCCAGCAGTTACAAGGGACAGGGTGGTTTACGCGAGCAGTACTTC.

This rearrangement joins TRBV7-2 to TRBJ2-7; TRBD1 matches 7 bases. The CDR3 length is 16 residues. Germline V lookup: CDR1 SGHTA, CDR2 FQGNSA. The V segment lost 5 bases and the J segment 0 bases; nucleotides outside the gene matches: 10. DNA for the CDR3: TGTGCCAGCAGCGCGGGTTGGACAGGCCTCTCCTACGAGCAGTACTTC. This gives the protein CASSAGWTGLSYEQYF.

V usage is TRBV10-3 and J usage is TRBJ2-1, with 8 bases lining up with TRBD1. CDR1 and CDR2 (germline): ENHRY, SYGVKD. The CDR3 is made up of 13 amino acids. Losses at the gene ends were 8 bases for V and 8 bases for J; bases not matched to a gene: 8. The CDR3: CAIWTGSSYEQFF. CDR3 bases: TGTGCCATCTGGACAGGGAGCAGCTATGAGCAGTTCTTC.

The chain joins TRBV5-1 to TRBJ2-6; 7 nucleotides match TRBD2. The CDR3 sequence is 17 residues long. Germline V gene data show CDR1 as SGHRS and CDR2 as YFSETQ. Germline trimming cut 0 bases from V and 3 bases from J; bases unmatched to any gene: 6. The CDR3 sequence is CASSLVGLAVGANVLTF. The CDR3 coding sequence is TGCGCCAGCAGCTTGGTTGGCCTAGCGGTTGGGGCCAACGTCCTGACTTTC. Together with reference TRBV5-1 and TRBJ2-6, the CDR3 gives the full variable domain: KAGVTQTPRYLIKTRGQQVTLSCSPISGHRSVSWYQQTPGQGLQFLFEYFSETQRNKGNFPGRFSGRQFSNSRSEMNVSTLELGDSALYLCASSLVGLAVGANVLTFGAGSRLTVL.

This clonotype was counted once. The chain has TRBV7-6 and TRBJ1-6, with a tentative D call TRBD1 (5 bases). V was pared by 0 bases and J by 5 bases, with 5 bases between. The CDR3 loop spans 14 amino acids. CDR1 is SGHVS, CDR2 FNYEAQ, per germline. The CDR3 loop reads CASSLAGDNSPLHF. The CDR3 nucleotides are TGTGCCAGCAGCTTAGCGGGGGATAATTCACCCCTCCACTTT.

This chain uses TRBV20-1 with TRBJ2-7; maybe TRBD1 (7 bases). The CDR3 extends over 15 amino acids. The V and J ends lost 0 bases and 4 bases respectively, with 16 bases between them. Germline CDR1 and CDR2: DFQATT and SNEGSKA (reference sequence). CDR3 amino acids: CSARDPRRGDYEQYF. Written as DNA, the CDR3 is TGCAGTGCTAGAGATCCTCGCAGGGGGGATTACGAGCAGTACTTC.

The rearrangement joins TRBV3-1 to TRBJ2-5; no firm D call. V was cut by 2 bases and J by 2 bases, with 9 bases left in between. CDR1 LGHDT and CDR2 YNNKEL come from the germline V gene (reference sequence). This CDR3 comprises 14 residues. CDR3 nucleotide sequence: TGTGCCAGCAGCCAACAACCGAGACAAGAGACCCAGTACTTC. It yields the protein CASSQQPRQETQYF.